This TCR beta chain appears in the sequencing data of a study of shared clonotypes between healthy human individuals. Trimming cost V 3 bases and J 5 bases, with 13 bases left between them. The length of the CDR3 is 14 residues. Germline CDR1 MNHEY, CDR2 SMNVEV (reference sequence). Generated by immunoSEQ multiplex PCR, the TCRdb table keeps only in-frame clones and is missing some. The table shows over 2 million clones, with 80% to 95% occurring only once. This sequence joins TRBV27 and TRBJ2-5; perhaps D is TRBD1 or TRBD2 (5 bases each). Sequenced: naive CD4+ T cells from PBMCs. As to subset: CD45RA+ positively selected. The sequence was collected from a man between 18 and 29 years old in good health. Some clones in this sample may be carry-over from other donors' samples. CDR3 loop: CASSLRGVEETQYF. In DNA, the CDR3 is TGTGCCAGCAGTTTGAGGGGTGTAGAGGAGACCCAGTACTTC.